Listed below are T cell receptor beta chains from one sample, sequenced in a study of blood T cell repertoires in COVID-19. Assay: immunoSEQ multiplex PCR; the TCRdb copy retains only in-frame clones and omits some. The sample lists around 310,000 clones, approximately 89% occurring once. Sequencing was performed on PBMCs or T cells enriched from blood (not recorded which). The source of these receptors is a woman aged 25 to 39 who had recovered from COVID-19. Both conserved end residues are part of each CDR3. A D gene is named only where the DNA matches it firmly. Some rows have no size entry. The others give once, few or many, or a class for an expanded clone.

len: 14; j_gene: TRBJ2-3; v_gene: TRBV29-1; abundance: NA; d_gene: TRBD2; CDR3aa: CSVDKGGPTDTQYF; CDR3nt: TGCAGCGTTGACAAGGGAGGGCCCACAGATACGCAGTATTTT
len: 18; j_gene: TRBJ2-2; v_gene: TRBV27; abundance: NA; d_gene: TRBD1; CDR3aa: CASSLGPGQGPNTGELFF; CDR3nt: TGTGCCAGCAGTTTAGGGCCGGGACAGGGGCCTAACACCGGGGAGCTGTTTTTT
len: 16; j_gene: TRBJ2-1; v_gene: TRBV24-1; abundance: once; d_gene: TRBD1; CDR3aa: CATSEPTGDGYNEQFF; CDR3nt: TGTGCCACCAGTGAGCCCACAGGGGACGGCTACAATGAGCAGTTCTTC
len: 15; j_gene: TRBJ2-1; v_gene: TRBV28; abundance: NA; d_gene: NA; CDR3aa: CASTYEEGPYNEQFF; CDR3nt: TGTGCCAGCACCTACGAGGAGGGGCCCTACAATGAGCAGTTCTTC
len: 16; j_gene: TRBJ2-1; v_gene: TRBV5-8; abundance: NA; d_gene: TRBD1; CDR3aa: CASSTGQGRNFNEQFF; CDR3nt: TGTGCCAGCAGCACGGGACAGGGGCGGAACTTCAATGAGCAGTTCTTC
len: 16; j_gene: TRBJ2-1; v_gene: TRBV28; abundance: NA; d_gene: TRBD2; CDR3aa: CASSLRTSGILYEQFF; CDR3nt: TGTGCCAGCAGTTTGAGGACTAGCGGGATACTCTATGAGCAGTTCTTC
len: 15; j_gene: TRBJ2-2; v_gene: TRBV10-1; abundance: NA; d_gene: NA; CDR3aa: CASGTRALGTGELFF; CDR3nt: TGCGCCAGCGGGACAAGAGCATTAGGCACCGGGGAGCTGTTTTTT
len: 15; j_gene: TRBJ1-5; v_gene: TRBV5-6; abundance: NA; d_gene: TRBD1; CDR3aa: CASSLGQGIRQPQHF; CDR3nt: TGTGCCAGCAGCTTGGGACAGGGGATTAGGCAGCCCCAGCATTTT
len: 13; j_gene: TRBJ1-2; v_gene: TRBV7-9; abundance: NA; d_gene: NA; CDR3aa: CASSPLSGDGYTF; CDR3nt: TGTGCCAGCAGCCCGTTGTCGGGGGATGGCTACACCTTC
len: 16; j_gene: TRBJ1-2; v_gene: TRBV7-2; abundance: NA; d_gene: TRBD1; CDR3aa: CASSPGRDRPLYGYTF; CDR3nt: TGTGCCAGCAGCCCGGGGAGGGACAGGCCGCTCTATGGCTACACCTTC
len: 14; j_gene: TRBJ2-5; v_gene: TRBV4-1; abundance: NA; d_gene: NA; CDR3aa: CASSQGLSQETQYF; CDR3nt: TGCGCCAGCAGCCAAGGTCTCAGCCAAGAGACCCAGTACTTC
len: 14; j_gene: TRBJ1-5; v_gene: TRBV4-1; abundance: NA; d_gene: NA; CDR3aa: CASSQGDFRQPQHF; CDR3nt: TGCGCCAGCAGCCAAGGGGACTTCCGACAGCCCCAGCATTTT
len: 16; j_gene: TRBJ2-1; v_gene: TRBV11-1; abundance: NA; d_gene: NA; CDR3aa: CASRGQFAGVYNEQFF; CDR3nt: TGTGCCAGCAGAGGACAGTTTGCTGGGGTCTACAATGAGCAGTTCTTC
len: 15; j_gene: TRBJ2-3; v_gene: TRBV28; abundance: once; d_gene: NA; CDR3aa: CASSLTGRSTDTQYF; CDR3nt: TGTGCCAGCAGTTTAACAGGGAGAAGCACAGATACGCAGTATTTT
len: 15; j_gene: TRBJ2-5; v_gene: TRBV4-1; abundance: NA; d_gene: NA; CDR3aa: CASSQKWEPQETQYF; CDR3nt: TGCGCCAGCAGCCAAAAGTGGGAGCCACAAGAGACCCAGTACTTC
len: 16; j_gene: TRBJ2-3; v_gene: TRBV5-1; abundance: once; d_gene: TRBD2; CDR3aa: CASSRRTSGSDDTQYF; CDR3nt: TGCGCCAGCAGCCGCCGGACTAGCGGGAGCGATGATACGCAGTATTTT
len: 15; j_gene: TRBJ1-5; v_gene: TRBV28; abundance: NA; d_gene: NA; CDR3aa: CASSSSRGPNQPQHF; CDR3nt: TGTGCCAGCAGTTCCAGCCGGGGTCCCAATCAGCCCCAGCATTTT
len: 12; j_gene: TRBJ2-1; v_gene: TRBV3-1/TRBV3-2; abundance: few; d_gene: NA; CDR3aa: CATVRGDNRQFF; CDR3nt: TGTGCCACGGTGAGAGGGGACAATAGGCAGTTCTTC
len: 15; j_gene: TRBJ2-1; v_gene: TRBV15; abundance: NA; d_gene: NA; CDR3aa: CATSRIAAQRDEQFF; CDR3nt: TGTGCCACCAGCCGGATAGCGGCCCAGAGGGATGAGCAGTTCTTC
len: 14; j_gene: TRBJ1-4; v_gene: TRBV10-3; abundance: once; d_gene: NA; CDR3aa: CAISESYGSEKLFF; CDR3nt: TGTGCCATCAGTGAGTCGTACGGGAGTGAAAAACTGTTTTTT
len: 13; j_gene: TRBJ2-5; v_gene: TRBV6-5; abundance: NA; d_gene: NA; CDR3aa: CASSRDFQETQYF; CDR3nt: TGTGCCAGCAGTCGGGACTTCCAAGAGACCCAGTACTTC
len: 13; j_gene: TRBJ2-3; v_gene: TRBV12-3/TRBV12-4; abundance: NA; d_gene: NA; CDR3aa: CASSPLGLSTQYF; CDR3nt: TGTGCCAGCAGCCCTTTGGGACTTTCTACGCAGTATTTT
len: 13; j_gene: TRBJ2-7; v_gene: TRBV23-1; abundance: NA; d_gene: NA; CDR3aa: CASSPRTVMEQYF; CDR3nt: TGCGCCAGCAGTCCCCGGACAGTCATGGAGCAGTACTTC
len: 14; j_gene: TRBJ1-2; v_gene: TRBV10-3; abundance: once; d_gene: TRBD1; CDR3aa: CAISGTGGFYGYTF; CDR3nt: TGTGCCATCAGTGGGACAGGAGGCTTCTATGGCTACACCTTC
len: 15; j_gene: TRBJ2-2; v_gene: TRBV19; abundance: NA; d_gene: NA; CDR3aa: CATRREPSNTGELFF; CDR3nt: TGTGCCACCCGACGGGAGCCGTCGAACACCGGGGAGCTGTTTTTT
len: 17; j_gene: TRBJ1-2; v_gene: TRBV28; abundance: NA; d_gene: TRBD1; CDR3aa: CASSSGQGAFVSYGYTF; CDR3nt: TGTGCCAGCAGCTCGGGACAGGGGGCGTTTGTGTCCTATGGCTACACCTTC
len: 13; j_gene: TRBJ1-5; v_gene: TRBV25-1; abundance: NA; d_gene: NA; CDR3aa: CASSEGEGQPQHF; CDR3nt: TGTGCCAGCAGTGAGGGGGAGGGTCAGCCCCAGCATTTT
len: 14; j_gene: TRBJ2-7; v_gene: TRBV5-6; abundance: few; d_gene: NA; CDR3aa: CASSSGLLSYEQYF; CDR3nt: TGTGCCAGCAGCTCCGGACTCCTCTCCTACGAGCAGTACTTC
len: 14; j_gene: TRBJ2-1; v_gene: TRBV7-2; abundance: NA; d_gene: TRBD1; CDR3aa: CASLGGQFYNEQFF; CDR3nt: TGTGCCAGCCTAGGGGGACAGTTCTACAATGAGCAGTTCTTC
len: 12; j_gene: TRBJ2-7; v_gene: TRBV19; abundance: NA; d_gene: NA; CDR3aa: CASSIGGYEQYF; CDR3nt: TGTGCCAGTAGTATAGGAGGATACGAGCAGTACTTC
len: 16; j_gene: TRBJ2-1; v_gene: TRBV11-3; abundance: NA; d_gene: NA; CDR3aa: CASSLAGERRDNEQFF; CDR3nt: TGTGCCAGCAGCCTCGCCGGGGAGCGGAGGGACAATGAGCAGTTCTTC
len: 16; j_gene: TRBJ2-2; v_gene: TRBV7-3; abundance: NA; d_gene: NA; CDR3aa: CASSLTPSRAAGELFF; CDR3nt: TGTGCCAGCAGCTTAACTCCATCGAGGGCAGCAGGGGAGCTGTTTTTT
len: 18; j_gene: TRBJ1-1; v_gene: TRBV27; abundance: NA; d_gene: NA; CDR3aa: CASSSFYFQQGTNTEAFF; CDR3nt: TGTGCCAGCAGTTCCTTCTACTTCCAACAGGGAACGAACACTGAAGCTTTCTTT
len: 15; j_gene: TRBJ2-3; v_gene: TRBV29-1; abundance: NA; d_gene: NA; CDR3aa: CSAGEQYLNTDTQYF; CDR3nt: TGCAGCGCCGGGGAACAGTACCTCAACACAGATACGCAGTATTTT